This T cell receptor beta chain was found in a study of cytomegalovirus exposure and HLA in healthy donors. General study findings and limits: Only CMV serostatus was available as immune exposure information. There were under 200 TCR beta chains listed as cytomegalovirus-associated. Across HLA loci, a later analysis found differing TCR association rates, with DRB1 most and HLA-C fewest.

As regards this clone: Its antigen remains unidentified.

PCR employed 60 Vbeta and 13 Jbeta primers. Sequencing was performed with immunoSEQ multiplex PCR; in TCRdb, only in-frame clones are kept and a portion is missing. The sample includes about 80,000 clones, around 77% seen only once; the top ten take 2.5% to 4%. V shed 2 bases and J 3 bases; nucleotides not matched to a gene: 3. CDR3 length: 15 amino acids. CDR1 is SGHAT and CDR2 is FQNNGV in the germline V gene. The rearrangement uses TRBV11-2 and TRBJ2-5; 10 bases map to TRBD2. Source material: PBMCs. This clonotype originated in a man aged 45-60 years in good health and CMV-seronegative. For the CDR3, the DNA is TGTGCCAGCAGCTTATTCAGCGGGGGGGAAGAGACCCAGTACTTC. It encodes CASSLFSGGEETQYF. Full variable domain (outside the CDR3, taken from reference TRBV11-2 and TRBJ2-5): EAGVAQSPRYKIIEKRQSVAFWCNPISGHATLYWYQQILGQGPKLLIQFQNNGVVDDSQLPKDRFSAERLKGVDSTLKIQPAKLEDSAVYLCASSLFSGGEETQYFGPGTRLLVL.